The next 29 T cell receptor beta chains were all read from a single sample in a study of blood T cell repertoires in COVID-19. Here immunoSEQ multiplex PCR was the method, and the copy in TCRdb shows in-frame clones only, minus some. The sample holds 50,000 to 55,000 clones; roughly 87% are singletons and the top ten take around 15%. Sequencing was carried out using peripheral blood. Every receptor here comes from a human donor with active COVID-19. The donor label of this sample is uncertain.

The V gene is TRBV27, the J gene TRBJ2-1, with TRBD2 matching over 9 bases. The trim removed 5 bases at V and 6 bases at J, leaving 8 bases unmatched. CDR1 and CDR2 (germline): MNHEY, SMNVEV (reference sequence). The CDR3 sequence is 15 residues long. The CDR3 is CASSPSTSGINEQFF. The CDR3 DNA is TGTGCCAGCAGTCCATCGACTAGCGGTATCAATGAGCAGTTCTTC.

The J gene is TRBJ1-5, the V gene TRBV29-1, with TRBD1 identical over 8 bases. Germline V lookup: CDR1 SQVTM, CDR2 ANQGSEA. This CDR3 is built from 13 residues. Trimming at V came to 7 bases and at J to 4 bases, leaving 6 bases not matched to a gene. The chain's CDR3 is CSAGTGLNQPQHF. CDR3 bases: TGCAGCGCCGGGACAGGTCTGAATCAGCCCCAGCATTTT.

The chain recombines TRBV7-5 with TRBJ1-4; TRBD1, as called in the table, went unchecked against the DNA. TRBV7-5 is a pseudogene. The CDR3 runs to 14 residues. The CDR3 nucleotides are TGTGCCAGAAGCTGTGGACAGGGTAGTAAAAAACTGTTTTTT. Protein sequence: CARSCGQGSKKLFF.

The gene calls are TRBV7-2 and TRBJ1-6, with D perhaps matching TRBD1 (6 bases). Trimming shortened V by 4 bases and J by 8 bases, and 15 bases separated the two germline ends. The germline V gene encodes CDR1 SGHTA and CDR2 FQGNSA. The CDR3 has 15 residues. The CDR3 DNA reads as TGTGCCAGCAGCTCAAGACAGGTAGGGGATTCACCCCTCCACTTT. Its translation is CASSSRQVGDSPLHF.

V and J are TRBV27 and TRBJ2-1; 12 bases align to TRBD2. The CDR3 length is 16 residues. J gave up 10 bases and V 6 bases, and 13 bases lay outside the gene matches. Germline CDR1 and CDR2: MNHEY and SMNVEV (reference sequence). The CDR3 nucleotides read TGTGCCAGCAGCCCACCAACTAGCGGGGGGCCCCGGGAGCAGTTCTTC. This sequence encodes CASSPPTSGGPREQFF.

The chain has TRBV7-2 and TRBJ2-5; 14 nucleotides line up with TRBD2. Per germline, CDR1 SGHTA and CDR2 FQGNSA. This CDR3 is built from 15 residues. Trimming at V came to 4 bases and at J to 5 bases, leaving 3 bases not matched to a gene. Written as DNA, the CDR3 is TGTGCCAGCAGCTGGACTAGCGGGGGGTGGGAGACCCAGTACTTC. Translation gives CASSWTSGGWETQYF.

The chain uses TRBV7-8 and TRBJ2-3, with TRBD1 identical over 9 bases. V trimming: 4 bases; J trimming: 2 bases; junction bases outside the gene matches: 13. Germline values: CDR1 SGHVS, CDR2 FQNEAQ. The CDR3 is made up of 18 amino acids. In DNA form, the CDR3 reads TGTGCCAGCAGCTCGCCCAGCGGACAGGGGATAGACACAGATACGCAGTATTTT. This sequence encodes CASSSPSGQGIDTDTQYF.

V gene TRBV2 combines with J gene TRBJ1-6; D may be TRBD1 (5 bases). Germline values: CDR1 SNHLY, CDR2 FYNNEI. The CDR3 is made up of 13 amino acids. V shed 8 bases and J shed 10 bases, with 15 bases lying between them. In nucleotides, the CDR3 is TGTGCCAGCTTTGGGGGGGGACGGTCACCCCTCCACTTT. Translation gives CASFGGGRSPLHF.

The rearrangement links TRBV2 to TRBJ1-2, with 11 nucleotides matching TRBD1. Germline CDR1 and CDR2: SNHLY and FYNNEI. V dropped 8 bases and J dropped 2; count of bases not matched to a gene: 1. The CDR3 has 13 amino acids. The CDR3 loop is CASGDRGNYGYTF. The CDR3 bases are TGTGCCAGCGGGGACAGGGGGAACTATGGCTACACCTTC.

The chain has TRBV7-2 and TRBJ1-4, with D possibly TRBD1 on 6 matching bases. The V gene lost 2 bases and the J gene lost 7 bases, with 11 bases spanning the gap. CDR3 length equals 14 residues. Germline loops: CDR1 SGHTA, CDR2 FQGNSA. CDR3 region: CASSLNRVGEKLFF. CDR3 in DNA: TGTGCCAGCAGCTTAAACAGGGTCGGTGAAAAACTGTTTTTT. Based on the CDR3 plus reference TRBV7-2 and TRBJ1-4, the full variable domain is GAGVSQSPSNKVTEKGKDVELRCDPISGHTALYWYRQSLGQGLEFLIYFQGNSAPDKSGLPSDRFSAERTGGSVSTLTIQRTQQEDSAVYLCASSLNRVGEKLFFGSGTQLSVL.

The chain couples TRBV2 to TRBJ2-3; 13 bases are shared with TRBD2. Trimming cost V 6 bases and J 4 bases; bases outside gene matches: 10. Germline values: CDR1 SNHLY, CDR2 FYNNEI. The CDR3 spans 17 residues. CDR3 amino acids: CASSDLELAGGPDTQYF. CDR3 sequence (DNA): TGTGCCAGCAGCGATCTTGAACTAGCGGGGGGGCCAGATACGCAGTATTTT.

The chain links TRBV5-6 to TRBJ2-7, with 7 bases that match TRBD2. Germline V gene data show CDR1 as SGHDT and CDR2 as YYEEEE. The ends lost 2 bases at V and 4 bases at J; junction bases unmatched: 3. This CDR3 has 13 residues. CDR3 in DNA: TGTGCCAGCAGCTTTGCAGCGGGGTACGAGCAGTACTTC. This sequence encodes CASSFAAGYEQYF.

The chain joins TRBV5-1 to TRBJ2-3, with TRBD1 matching over 7 bases. J gave up 1 base and V 7 bases, and 9 bases lay outside the gene matches. Germline values: CDR1 SGHRS, CDR2 YFSETQ. CDR3 size: 15 residues. The CDR3 sequence: CASRLLGQRTDTQYF. In DNA, the CDR3 is TGCGCCAGCCGCCTCTTGGGACAGCGCACAGATACGCAGTATTTT.

Comment on this clone: Mismatch with germline at one junction end may stem from a read error. V and J are TRBV7-7 and TRBJ1-5; possibly TRBD1 for D (6 bases). Germline V lookup: CDR1 SSHAT, CDR2 FNYEAQ (reference sequence). CDR3 length: 16 residues. CDR3 in DNA: TGTGCTAGCAGCTTAGTTGGAGCAGGGGTCAATCAGCCCCAGCATTTT. As protein: CASSLVGAGVNQPQHF. Full variable domain (outside the CDR3, taken from reference TRBV7-7 and TRBJ1-5): GAGVSQSPRYKVTKRGQDVTLRCDPISSHATLYWYQQALGQGPEFLTYFNYEAQPDKSGLPSDRFSAERPEGSISTLTIQRTEQRDSAMYRCASSLVGAGVNQPQHFGDGTRLSIL.

The chain is built from TRBV27 and TRBJ2-1; 10 bases line up with TRBD2. Trimming cost V 6 bases and J 9 bases; bases outside gene matches: 5. This CDR3 is 13 amino acids long. Germline loops: CDR1 MNHEY, CDR2 SMNVEV (reference sequence). The CDR3 DNA sequence: TGTGCCAGCAGGACTAGCGGGTCCCTTGAGCAGTTCTTC. It is translated as CASRTSGSLEQFF.

The rearrangement uses TRBV7-2 and TRBJ1-5; TRBD1 aligns across 8 bases. CDR3 length: 16 residues. CDR1 is SGHTA and CDR2 is FQGNSA in the germline V gene. V was clipped by 0 bases and J by 7 bases; unmatched bases: 8. The CDR3 here is CASSLAPTGAGQPQHF. The DNA for the CDR3 is TGTGCCAGCAGCTTAGCCCCGACAGGGGCCGGGCAGCCCCAGCATTTT.

The chain recombines TRBV4-1 with TRBJ1-4; 12 nucleotides agree with TRBD1. Germline lookup yields CDR1 MGHRA and CDR2 YSYEKL. This CDR3 has 15 amino acids. The V segment lost 1 base and the J segment 8 bases; nucleotides outside the gene matches: 2. The CDR3 protein is CASSQAGTGGEKLFF. DNA of the CDR3: TGCGCCAGCAGCCAAGCCGGGACAGGGGGCGAAAAACTGTTTTTT.

This sequence joins TRBV18 and TRBJ1-2; 7 bases are a match to TRBD1. Per germline, CDR1 KGHSH and CDR2 LQKENI. CDR3 size: 15 residues. V shed 3 bases and J 1 base; nucleotides not matched to a gene: 5. The CDR3 DNA reads TGTGCCAGCTCACCCGGGACAGCGAATAACTATGGCTACACCTTC. The encoded protein is CASSPGTANNYGYTF.

V and J are TRBV6-2 or TRBV6-3 and TRBJ2-3; no reliable D call. Germline assignment: CDR1 MNHEY and CDR2 SVGEGT. The CDR3 loop spans 13 amino acids. The V end lost 0 bases, the J end lost 7 bases, and 8 bases lay between the germline ends. The CDR3 coding sequence is TGTGCCAGCAGTTACTCTTTTCAAAATACGCAGTATTTT. This translates into CASSYSFQNTQYF.

The genes are TRBV7-2 and TRBJ2-3, with 15 bases fitting TRBD2. The CDR3 runs 18 residues. Germline values: CDR1 SGHTA, CDR2 FQGNSA. Germline trimming cut 4 bases from V and 1 base from J; bases unmatched to any gene: 6. CDR3 bases: TGTGCCAGCAGCTCCGGACTAGCGGGGGGGCGGGGCACAGATACGCAGTATTTT. This translates into CASSSGLAGGRGTDTQYF.

The chain uses TRBV7-2 and TRBJ2-7; D might be TRBD1 (5 bases). The length of the CDR3 is 12 residues. With 5 bases removed from V and 3 bases from J, the gap between germline ends came to 8 bases. Germline CDR1 and CDR2: SGHTA and FQGNSA. The CDR3 coding sequence is TGTGCCAGCAGCCCAGGACACTACGAGCAGTACTTC. This codes for CASSPGHYEQYF.

The chain joins TRBV4-1 to TRBJ2-3; TRBD2 matches 12 bases. Germline V CDR1 and CDR2: MGHRA, YSYEKL. The CDR3 consists of 15 residues. Losses at the gene ends were 0 bases for V and 14 bases for J; bases not matched to a gene: 9. CDR3 sequence reads: CASSQEASGGALGYF. The CDR3 DNA reads TGCGCCAGCAGCCAAGAGGCTAGCGGGGGGGCTCTGGGGTATTTT.

The chain uses TRBV18 and TRBJ2-3, with D uncertain. The length of the CDR3 is 15 residues. V lost 3 bases to trimming and J lost 1 base, with 11 bases between them. Germline CDR1 is KGHSH and CDR2 is LQKENI. The CDR3 nucleotides read TGTGCCAGCTCACCGGGCCTAACTCGCACAGATACGCAGTATTTT. This gives the protein CASSPGLTRTDTQYF.

This sequence joins TRBV11-2 and TRBJ2-1; TRBD2 might be the D (5 bases). Germline assignment: CDR1 SGHAT and CDR2 FQNNGV. V was clipped by 5 bases and J by 6 bases, with 14 bases between them. The CDR3 contains 14 residues. The CDR3 nucleotides are TGTGCCAGCAGCCCTACGGGGATCGGCAATGAGCAGTTCTTC. Its translation: CASSPTGIGNEQFF.

The V and J genes are TRBV9 and TRBJ1-3; the D is unclear. The CDR3 spans 15 residues. Germline-derived CDR1 and CDR2 are SGDLS and YYNGEE. The V end was cut by 0 bases, the J end by 2 bases, with 9 bases between. CDR3 sequence reads: CASSVGQVTGNTIYF. CDR3 sequence (DNA): TGTGCCAGCAGCGTAGGGCAGGTGACTGGAAACACCATATATTTT.

This clone was counted a few times. The CDR3 coding sequence is TGTGCCAGCGGCGGGCGGAACCCCTTCTATGGCTACACCTTC. This translates into CASGGRNPFYGYTF. The chain is built from TRBV27 and TRBJ1-2; D unresolved. Trimming removed 8 bases from V and 4 bases from J, with 17 bases in between. The CDR3 has 14 residues. Germline values: CDR1 MNHEY, CDR2 SMNVEV (reference sequence).

The chain links TRBV21-1 to TRBJ2-7; TRBD1 is taken as the D call from the table, unchecked against the DNA. TRBV21-1 is reported as a pseudogene. This CDR3 has 16 residues. This CDR3 reads CASSKVPGQGAYEQYF. CDR3 bases: TGTGCCAGCAGCAAAGTCCCGGGACAGGGGGCCTACGAGCAGTACTTC.

The rearrangement joins TRBV5-8 to TRBJ1-2, with 7 positions matching TRBD1. In germline, CDR1 is SGHTS, CDR2 YDEGEE. Unmatched junction bases numbered 5, after V lost 2 bases and J lost 1 base. This CDR3 comprises 15 residues. The CDR3 loop is CASSFRDSFNYGYTF. Here the CDR3 DNA reads TGTGCCAGCAGCTTCCGGGACAGCTTTAACTATGGCTACACCTTC.

The chain is built from TRBV6-1 and TRBJ2-2; D is unresolved. CDR3 length: 12 amino acids. The germline V gene has CDR1 MNHNS and CDR2 SASEGT. V was trimmed by 2 bases and J by 7 bases, leaving 5 bases between them. This chain's CDR3 is CASSEMYGELFF. The CDR3 coding sequence is TGTGCCAGCAGTGAAATGTACGGGGAGCTGTTTTTT.